The 29 T cell receptor beta chains in this list originate from one sample, sequenced in a study of beta chain features in type 1 diabetes. The isolated RNA, all of it, was reverse transcribed, so expressed TCRB transcripts were what got sequenced. Sequencing used immunoSEQ multiplex PCR; TCRdb keeps in-frame clones, though not all of them. The sample has about 110,000 clones, 40% seen once. The sequencing input was stem cell memory CD4+ T cells from blood. These receptors were taken from a woman aged 18-30 years in good health.

The V gene is TRBV9, the J gene TRBJ1-2; D is perhaps TRBD1 (5 bases). V was shortened by 0 bases and J by 4 bases, with 16 bases between the two germline ends. Germline V lookup: CDR1 SGDLS, CDR2 YYNGEE. The CDR3 spans 16 residues. The CDR3 sequence is CASSVGSEGTIYGYTF. The CDR3 bases are TGTGCCAGCAGCGTAGGTTCGGAGGGGACGATCTATGGCTACACCTTC.

This clone was counted a few times. Here the CDR3 DNA reads TGTGCCAGTAGCGGGAGGCGCCAGCATTTT. This codes for CASSGRRQHF. The chain recombines TRBV19 with TRBJ1-5; no definite D call. Trimming stripped 6 bases from V and 12 bases from J, with 9 bases between. The CDR3 is made up of 10 amino acids. Germline V gives CDR1 LNHDA, CDR2 SQIVND (reference sequence). Full variable domain (missing parts from reference TRBV19 and TRBJ1-5): DGGITQSPKYLFRKEGQNVTLSCEQNLNHDAMYWYRQDPGQGLRLIYYSQIVNDFQKGDIAEGYSVSREKKESFPLTVTSAQKNPTAFYLCASSGRRQHFGDGTRLSIL.

Points on this clone: The junction departs from germline at one end; a sequencing error may be responsible. The chain is built from TRBV28 and TRBJ1-5; TRBD1 is a possible D gene (6 bases). CDR1 and CDR2 (germline): MDHEN, SYDVKM. This CDR3 is 16 amino acids long. The CDR3: CASSTGDNYGKQPQHF. For the CDR3, the DNA is TGTGCCAGCAGTACCGGGGACAACTATGGCAAGCAGCCCCAGCATTTT.

This clone was counted only a few times. The J gene is TRBJ2-3, the V gene TRBV4-3; D gene uncertain. Germline V gene data show CDR1 as LGHNA and CDR2 as YSLEER. The CDR3 has 13 amino acids. With 0 bases removed from V and 4 bases from J, the gap between germline ends came to 5 bases. The CDR3 here is CASSQDQSDTQYF. The CDR3, as DNA: TGCGCCAGCAGCCAAGATCAGTCAGATACGCAGTATTTT.

The rearrangement links TRBV5-1 to TRBJ1-1, with 8 bases fitting TRBD1. CDR1 SGHRS and CDR2 YFSETQ come from the germline V gene. Losses at the gene ends were 3 bases for V and 3 bases for J; bases not matched to a gene: 1. The CDR3 spans 13 residues. CDR3 sequence: CASSYRGDTEAFF. The CDR3 DNA reads TGCGCCAGCAGCTACAGGGGGGACACTGAAGCTTTCTTT.

The genes are TRBV4-1 and TRBJ2-5; TRBD2 matches at 11 bases. This CDR3 spans 16 amino acids. After removal of 4 bases from V and 0 bases from J, the junction contained 4 bases not matched to a gene. Looked up from germline, CDR1 is MGHRA and CDR2 is YSYEKL. The CDR3 DNA follows: TGCGCCAGCAGCCGTCCGGGACTAGCGGACCAAGAGACCCAGTACTTC. This codes for CASSRPGLADQETQYF.

Only a few counts were recorded for this clone. The chain employs TRBV7-2 and TRBJ2-7; 11 nucleotides agree with TRBD1. This CDR3 is built from 16 residues. CDR1 and CDR2 from the germline V gene are SGHTA and FQGNSA. Unmatched junction bases numbered 10, after V lost 5 bases and J lost 4 bases. The CDR3 DNA reads TGTGCCAGCAGCGGACGACTCGGGACAGGGGGGTACGAGCAGTACTTC. Protein product: CASSGRLGTGGYEQYF.

CDR3: CASSQSTLWGEYGYTF. CDR3 nucleotide sequence: TGCGCCAGCAGCCAGTCTACCTTGTGGGGGGAGTATGGCTACACCTTC. The chain recombines TRBV4-1 with TRBJ1-2; a weak D match, TRBD1 (5 bases). Germline-derived CDR1 and CDR2 are MGHRA and YSYEKL. The CDR3 loop spans 16 amino acids. V was clipped by 3 bases and J by 5 bases, with 19 bases between them.

Many counts were recorded for this clone. The J gene is TRBJ2-4, the V gene TRBV4-2; TRBD2 matches 10 bases. The CDR3 loop spans 14 amino acids. From germline, CDR1 is LGHNA and CDR2 YNFKEQ. V shed 4 bases, J shed 7 bases, and the junction held 4 bases outside the gene matches. The CDR3 coding sequence is TGTGCCAGCAGCCGAGATAGCGGGAGGAACATTCAGTACTTC. It yields the protein CASSRDSGRNIQYF.

With respect to this clone: The junction departs from germline at one end; a sequencing error may be responsible. The CDR3 DNA is TGTGCCGGTAGTATACAACTAGCGGGTTTAAGTATGCGGGATACGCAGTATTTT. Amino acids: CAGSIQLAGLSMRDTQYF. The chain couples TRBV19 to TRBJ2-3; 9 nucleotides match TRBD2. This CDR3 is built from 18 residues. In germline, CDR1 is LNHDA, CDR2 SQIVND (reference sequence).

The chain links TRBV7-2 to TRBJ2-7; TRBD2 agrees at 7 bases. The V gene's germline CDR1 is SGHTA and CDR2 FQGNSA. The V gene end was trimmed by 5 bases and the J gene end by 6 bases; junction bases not matched to a gene: 13. The CDR3 runs 15 residues. CDR3 in DNA: TGTGCCAGCAGCCCCAGCGGGATACCCCAATCCGAGCAGTACTTC. Its translation: CASSPSGIPQSEQYF.

CDR3 nucleotides: TGTGCCAGTACCCCAGGTACAGGGGGGGCCTACGAGCAGTACTTC. It codes for CASTPGTGGAYEQYF. The V call is TRBV19, the J call TRBJ2-7; D might be TRBD1 (8 bases). The CDR3 has 15 residues. V lost 7 bases and J lost 2, with 18 bases in between. Germline CDR1 is LNHDA and CDR2 is SQIVND (reference sequence).

The gene calls are TRBV4-3 and TRBJ2-1, with TRBD2 matching 13 bases. The CDR3 runs to 16 residues. Germline lookup yields CDR1 LGHNA and CDR2 YSLEER. V shed 4 bases and J 7 bases; nucleotides not matched to a gene: 7. The CDR3, as DNA: TGCGCCAGCAGCCGAGGGGGGACTAGCGGGAAGAATGAGCAGTTCTTC. This encodes CASSRGGTSGKNEQFF.

In this sample, this clone turned up a few times. J is TRBJ2-7 and V is TRBV2, with D unclear. The germline V and J ends were trimmed by 3 bases and 3 bases, with 6 bases remaining between them. The germline V gene has CDR1 SNHLY and CDR2 FYNNEI. The CDR3 length is 12 residues. CDR3 sequence reads: CASSEFHYEQYF. CDR3 in DNA: TGTGCCAGCAGTGAGTTTCACTACGAGCAGTACTTC.

This chain joins TRBV28 and TRBJ2-5; no reliable D call. CDR1 and CDR2 from the germline V gene are MDHEN and SYDVKM. V shed 5 bases and J shed 5 bases, with 12 bases lying between them. This CDR3 is built from 13 residues. CDR3 DNA: TGTGCCAGCAGTGGGCAAAGTAGGGAGACCCAGTACTTC. This translates into CASSGQSRETQYF.

The chain employs TRBV18 and TRBJ2-3, with 11 bases identical to TRBD2. With V trimmed by 4 bases and J by 7 bases, 13 bases remained unmatched. In germline, CDR1 is KGHSH, CDR2 LQKENI. The CDR3 has 17 residues. As DNA, the CDR3 is TGTGCCAGCTCACTACTAGCGGGAGAAAGAGGGACAAATACGCAGTATTTT. Translating it yields CASSLLAGERGTNTQYF.

The rearrangement joins TRBV21-1 to TRBJ1-4; the table assigns TRBD1, which was not confirmed against the DNA. TRBV21-1 is marked as a pseudogene. The CDR3 is made up of 15 amino acids. CDR3 DNA: TGTGCCAGCAGCAAACTGGCACGCCGATTCGAAAAACTGTTTTTT. Translation: CASSKLARRFEKLFF.

This clone was seen only a few times. The chain is built from TRBV5-1 and TRBJ2-7; 15 bases fit TRBD2. CDR3 size: 14 residues. The germline V gene encodes CDR1 SGHRS and CDR2 YFSETQ. V lost 4 bases to trimming and J lost 7 bases; unmatched junction nucleotides: 3. The DNA for the CDR3 is TGCGCCAGCAGCCCGGGACTAGCGGGAGGAGAGCAGTACTTC. This sequence encodes CASSPGLAGGEQYF. Full variable domain (outside the CDR3, taken from reference TRBV5-1 and TRBJ2-7): KAGVTQTPRYLIKTRGQQVTLSCSPISGHRSVSWYQQTPGQGLQFLFEYFSETQRNKGNFPGRFSGRQFSNSRSEMNVSTLELGDSALYLCASSPGLAGGEQYFGPGTRLTVT.

The chain has TRBV7-8 and TRBJ2-1; 12 bases match TRBD2. V trimming: 4 bases; J trimming: 5 bases; junction bases outside the gene matches: 6. Germline V CDR1 and CDR2: SGHVS, FQNEAQ. This CDR3 comprises 16 residues. The CDR3 protein is CASSYSLAGGDNEQFF. CDR3 sequence (DNA): TGTGCCAGCAGCTACTCACTAGCGGGAGGAGACAATGAGCAGTTCTTC.

The chain has TRBV7-9 and TRBJ2-1; D is perhaps TRBD1 (5 bases). Germline assignment: CDR1 SEHNR and CDR2 FQNEAQ (reference sequence). With 2 bases removed from V and 7 bases from J, the gap between germline ends came to 12 bases. This CDR3 contains 14 residues. The CDR3 sequence is CASSLSSGMNEQFF. CDR3 DNA sequence: TGTGCCAGCAGCTTAAGCTCAGGGATGAATGAGCAGTTCTTC. Complete variable domain (other parts from reference TRBV7-9 and TRBJ2-1): DTGVSQNPRHKITKRGQNVTFRCDPISEHNRLYWYRQTLGQGPEFLTYFQNEAQLEKSRLLSDRFSAERPKGSFSTLEIQRTEQGDSAMYLCASSLSSGMNEQFFGPGTRLTVL.

The table lists this clone with a few counts. V is TRBV28 and J is TRBJ2-4; D not resolved. The CDR3 runs 13 residues. From germline, CDR1 is MDHEN and CDR2 SYDVKM. Trimming cost V 2 bases and J 6 bases, with 8 bases left between them. The CDR3 region has the DNA TGTGCCAGCAGTTTACCTTGGCCAAACATTCAGTACTTC. Amino acids: CASSLPWPNIQYF.

This clone occurred a few times. The J gene is TRBJ1-3, the V gene TRBV6-1; 7 bases are a match to TRBD1. This CDR3 contains 15 residues. V was clipped by 6 bases and J by 2 bases; unmatched bases: 7. Germline V gene sequence: CDR1 MNHNS, CDR2 SASEGT. CDR3 DNA: TGTGCCAGCAGCTCGCATCAGGGGGCTGGAAACACCATATATTTT. This sequence encodes CASSSHQGAGNTIYF.

A few counts support this clone. The gene calls are TRBV28 and TRBJ2-3; 7 nucleotides agree with TRBD2. V dropped 5 bases and J dropped 2; count of bases not matched to a gene: 4. CDR3 size: 14 residues. Germline V gene sequence: CDR1 MDHEN, CDR2 SYDVKM. The CDR3 region is CASSGAGFTDTQYF. CDR3 in DNA: TGTGCCAGCAGTGGAGCGGGGTTCACAGATACGCAGTATTTT.

The genes are TRBV29-1 and TRBJ2-1, with TRBD2 identical over 8 bases. The ends lost 6 bases at V and 1 base at J; junction bases unmatched: 11. The germline gives CDR1 SQVTM, CDR2 ANQGSEA. The CDR3 runs to 16 residues. CDR3 loop: CSVVLLREASYNEQFF. CDR3 DNA: TGCAGCGTGGTACTTTTGCGGGAGGCTTCCTACAATGAGCAGTTCTTC.

This chain uses TRBV7-9 with TRBJ1-2; D might be TRBD1 (5 bases). V was pared by 4 bases and J by 8 bases, with 11 bases between. Per the germline V gene, CDR1 is SEHNR and CDR2 is FQNEAQ (reference sequence). There are 12 residues in the CDR3. In DNA form, the CDR3 reads TGTGCCAGCAGCTCCGGCCGGGGGGGCTACACCTTC. It codes for CASSSGRGGYTF.

The gene calls are TRBV30 and TRBJ2-7, with 11 bases that match TRBD2. Germline V lookup: CDR1 GTSNPN, CDR2 SVGIG (reference sequence). V trimming: 0 bases; J trimming: 4 bases; junction bases outside the gene matches: 5. The CDR3 contains 15 residues. The DNA of the CDR3 is TGTGCCTGGAGTGTAAAACTAGCGGGAGTTTACGAGCAGTACTTC. It codes for CAWSVKLAGVYEQYF. Complete variable domain (other parts from reference TRBV30 and TRBJ2-7): SQTIHQWPATLVQPVGSPLSLECTVEGTSNPNLYWYRQAAGRGLQLLFYSVGIGQISSEVPQNLSASRPQDRQFILSSKKLLLSDSGFYLCAWSVKLAGVYEQYFGPGTRLTVT.

This chain links TRBV5-1 with TRBJ2-7; D may be TRBD1 (5 bases). The germline CDR1 and CDR2 sequences are SGHRS and YFSETQ. V was trimmed by 4 bases and J by 0 bases, leaving 5 bases between them. The CDR3 runs 12 residues. The CDR3 bases are TGCGCCAGCAGCAGGGGCTCCTACGAGCAGTACTTC. Protein: CASSRGSYEQYF.

This chain uses TRBV27 with TRBJ1-2; 8 positions match TRBD1. Per germline, CDR1 MNHEY and CDR2 SMNVEV (reference sequence). This CDR3 is built from 16 residues. Trimming at V came to 2 bases and at J to 5 bases, leaving 10 bases not matched to a gene. The CDR3 is CASSLIRQGARYGYTF. The CDR3 DNA reads as TGTGCCAGCAGTTTAATAAGGCAGGGGGCACGGTATGGCTACACCTTC.

This clone was counted only a few times. CDR3 DNA sequence: TGTGCCAGCAGTTTAAGATGGCCTAATGAGCAGTTCTTC. The encoded protein is CASSLRWPNEQFF. The gene calls are TRBV28 and TRBJ2-1; D gene unclear. This CDR3 contains 13 residues. The germline gives CDR1 MDHEN, CDR2 SYDVKM. V lost 2 bases and J 7 bases, leaving 9 bases between the germline ends.